A selection of T cell receptor beta chains follows, all from one sample in a study of blood T cell repertoires in COVID-19. Sequenced by immunoSEQ multiplex PCR; TCRdb stores in-frame clones only, minus some. The repertoire holds almost 400,000 clones, 85% to 90% seen once, with 1.7% in the top ten. Material: PBMCs or T cells enriched from blood (not recorded which). The receptors come from a woman aged 25 to 39 who had recovered from COVID-19. The CDR3 runs from the conserved cysteine through the conserved F or W. D genes are given only for firm matches. Size tells how often a clone was seen (once, few, many) or the class of an expanded clone, and some rows leave it out.

v_call	clone_size	d_call	j_call	cdr3_nt	cdr3_aa
TRBV30	NA	NA	TRBJ1-1	TGTGCCTGGAATCTAGGGGTAACTGAAGCTTTCTTT	CAWNLGVTEAFF
TRBV4-2	NA	NA	TRBJ1-1	TGTGCCAGCAGCCAAGAGGAAATCAGGGCCACCACTGAAGCTTTCTTT	CASSQEEIRATTEAFF
TRBV9	NA	NA	TRBJ2-7	TGTGCCAGCAGCCCTCGGACGGGAACCTACGAGCAGTACTTC	CASSPRTGTYEQYF
TRBV29-1	NA	TRBD1	TRBJ2-7	TGCAGCGTGGGGGACAGAGCTACCTACGAGCAGTACTTC	CSVGDRATYEQYF
TRBV3-1/TRBV3-2	NA	NA	TRBJ1-2	TGTGCCAGCAGCCAAGAGGGCAGGCCCACCTTC	CASSQEGRPTF
TRBV19	NA	NA	TRBJ1-2	TGTGCCAGTAGTATGTGGACAAGCTATGGCTACACCTTC	CASSMWTSYGYTF
TRBV5-6	NA	NA	TRBJ2-1	TGTGCCAGCAGCCAGGGGGGTTTCGGTTTTATGAATGAGCAGTTCTTC	CASSQGGFGFMNEQFF
TRBV7-3	NA	NA	TRBJ1-1	TGTGCCAGCAGCCTCGACTACCAGAACACTGAAGCTTTCTTT	CASSLDYQNTEAFF
TRBV19	NA	NA	TRBJ1-1	TGTGCCAGTGCCGCTGGACAGCGAGTGTATCGGGAAGCTTTCTTT	CASAAGQRVYREAFF
TRBV24-1	NA	TRBD1	TRBJ1-2	TGTGCCACCAGTAACCACCGGGACAGAGTGCGCAACTATGGCTACACCTTC	CATSNHRDRVRNYGYTF
TRBV10-3	NA	NA	TRBJ2-1	TGTGCCATCAGTGATCTTATGAGCGATGAGCAGTTCTTC	CAISDLMSDEQFF
TRBV6-1	NA	NA	TRBJ1-4	TGTGCCAGCAGTGAATTCCGGGTGAATGAAAAACTGTTTTTT	CASSEFRVNEKLFF
TRBV5-1	NA	TRBD2	TRBJ2-2	TGCGCCAGCAGCAGGGGACTAGCGGGAGGGCGTACCGGGGAGCTGTTTTTT	CASSRGLAGGRTGELFF
TRBV15	NA	TRBD1	TRBJ1-2	TGTGCCACCAGCAGGCAGGGGGGTGACTATGGCTACACCTTC	CATSRQGGDYGYTF
TRBV3-1/TRBV3-2	many	NA	TRBJ1-6	TGTGCCAGCAGCCAAGATGGGGGGGCCGGTTCACCCCTCCACTTT	CASSQDGGAGSPLHF
TRBV9	NA	NA	TRBJ2-2	TGTGCCAGCAGCGTAGCCTCAGGGCATGACGGGGAGCTGTTTTTT	CASSVASGHDGELFF
TRBV6-5	NA	TRBD1	TRBJ2-1	TGTGCCAGCAGTTACGAGGACAGGGGGCCGTACAATGAGCAGTTCTTC	CASSYEDRGPYNEQFF
TRBV7-3	few	NA	TRBJ1-1	TGTGCCAGCAGCTTCCGCAGGAACACTGAAGCTTTCTTT	CASSFRRNTEAFF
TRBV30	NA	NA	TRBJ1-1	TGTGCCTGGAGTGTAGGGGCGAACACTGAAGCTTTCTTT	CAWSVGANTEAFF
TRBV7-9	NA	NA	TRBJ2-7	TGTGCCAGCAGCTTAGGTAGTTTAGCGGCGGGCTTACAGTACTTC	CASSLGSLAAGLQYF
TRBV7-3	NA	TRBD2	TRBJ2-1	TGTGCCAGCAGCCTTAGCGGGGGCCGCTACAATGAGCAGTTCTTC	CASSLSGGRYNEQFF
TRBV9	NA	TRBD1	TRBJ2-7	TGTGCCAGCAGCGGATCCGGGACAGGGTCTAACGAGCAGTACTTC	CASSGSGTGSNEQYF
TRBV6-5	NA	NA	TRBJ1-2	TGTGCCAGCAGTTACGGTCCCGACACACACTATGGCTACACCTTC	CASSYGPDTHYGYTF
TRBV4-2	NA	TRBD1	TRBJ1-2	TGTGCCAGCAGCCAAGATCGATCGGGAACCCGGACAGGGAAGGTCTATGGCTACACCTTC	CASSQDRSGTRTGKVYGYTF
TRBV7-3	few	NA	TRBJ1-1	TGTGCCAGCAGCTTACGGACGGGGGGTACTGAAGCTTTCTTT	CASSLRTGGTEAFF
TRBV5-4	NA	TRBD2	TRBJ2-5	TGTGCCAGCAGTTCCGGGGGAGCGGGGACCCAAGAGACCCAGTACTTC	CASSSGGAGTQETQYF
TRBV29-1	few	NA	TRBJ1-1	TGCAGCGTTGTTCAGGGAGGGACTGAAGCTTTCTTT	CSVVQGGTEAFF
TRBV18	NA	NA	TRBJ1-5	TGTGCCAGCTCCCCCGAGGGCAAACCCCCTGACCAGCCCCAGCATTTT	CASSPEGKPPDQPQHF
TRBV19	NA	NA	TRBJ2-1	TGTGCCAGTAGTGAAGGGGCAGGCCATGAGCAGTTCTTC	CASSEGAGHEQFF
TRBV30	NA	NA	TRBJ1-1	TGTGCCTGGGGTTCCCACACAGCGAACACTGAAGCTTTCTTT	CAWGSHTANTEAFF
TRBV5-4	NA	TRBD1	TRBJ2-7	TGTGCCAGCAGCTTTTCGGGACAGCTCTACGAGCAGTACTTC	CASSFSGQLYEQYF
TRBV5-6	NA	NA	TRBJ2-4	TGTGCCAGCAGCTCACGCGCTACTCTCATCGGCAAAAACATTCAGTACTTC	CASSSRATLIGKNIQYF